Listed below are T cell receptor beta chains from one sample, sequenced in a study of blood T cells in healthy people across ages. TCRdb reprocessed the 5' RACE reads via MiXCR and lists one record per CDR3 protein. The sample gives around 2 million distinct CDR3 sequences, roughly 43% of which show up once; approximately 22% is in the top ten. Sample: blood. The receptors stem from a human donor in good health. The CDR3 runs from the conserved cysteine through the conserved F or W. The D gene is left open where the match is weak. Size is stated for part of the rows, as once, few or many counts, or as a class when the clone is expanded.

d_gene	abundance	j_gene	v_gene	CDR3aa	CDR3nt
TRBD1	.	TRBJ1-1	TRBV10-3	CAISDDRESNTEAFF	TGTGCCATCAGTGATGACAGGGAATCGAACACTGAAGCTTTCTTT
TRBD1	.	TRBJ1-2	TRBV6-2/TRBV6-3	CASSYVTGDPGYTF	TGTGCCAGCAGTTACGTTACAGGGGATCCGGGCTACACCTTC
TRBD2	.	TRBJ2-1	TRBV20-1	CSAIRAGGPHNEQFF	TGCAGTGCTATTCGGGCGGGGGGGCCCCACAATGAGCAGTTCTTC
.	few	TRBJ2-5	TRBV28	CASSPTIQETQYF	TGTGCCAGCAGTCCTACCATTCAAGAGACCCAGTACTTC
.	.	TRBJ2-7	TRBV2	CASSREVLSYEQYF	TGTGCCAGCAGCCGAGAGGTGCTCTCCTACGAGCAGTACTTC
TRBD2	.	TRBJ2-5	TRBV5-1	CASSQGIAGDQETQYF	TGCGCCAGCAGCCAAGGCATAGCGGGGGACCAAGAGACCCAGTACTTC
.	.	TRBJ1-5	TRBV12-3/TRBV12-4	CASSIGSLRPQHF	TGTGCCAGCAGTATAGGGAGTTTACGGCCCCAGCATTTT
.	.	TRBJ2-1	TRBV5-4	CASRSGKGQFF	TGTGCCAGCAGATCAGGGAAGGGGCAGTTCTTC
.	few	TRBJ2-3	TRBV7-2	CASTLLGTDTQYF	TGTGCCAGCACCCTACTAGGGACAGATACGCAGTATTTT
TRBD2	.	TRBJ2-1	TRBV12-3/TRBV12-4	CASRSSGGNNEQFF	TGTGCCAGCCGTTCTAGCGGGGGGAACAATGAGCAGTTCTTC
.	.	TRBJ2-2	TRBV5-1	CASSLAQPTGTGELFF	TGCGCCAGCAGCTTGGCCCAGCCCACCGGGACCGGGGAGCTGTTTTTT
TRBD1	.	TRBJ1-1	TRBV5-6	CASSDRDRVPEAFF	TGTGCCAGCAGCGACCGGGACAGGGTCCCTGAAGCTTTCTTT
.	few	TRBJ2-1	TRBV5-1	CASRPTQGGSYNEQFF	TGCGCCAGCAGACCTACACAAGGGGGGTCCTACAATGAGCAGTTCTTC
TRBD1	.	TRBJ2-7	TRBV10-3	CATGQGVTYEQYF	TGTGCCACGGGACAGGGGGTTACCTACGAGCAGTACTTC
.	few	TRBJ2-7	TRBV14	CASSQGDNYEQYF	TGTGCCAGCAGCCAAGGTGACAACTACGAGCAGTACTTC
.	.	TRBJ1-1	TRBV4-3	CASSRQGSGSEAFF	TGCGCCAGCAGCCGCCAAGGATCCGGGTCTGAAGCTTTCTTT
.	.	TRBJ2-7	TRBV10-3	CAIMGDKSYEQYF	TGTGCCATCATGGGGGACAAATCCTACGAGCAGTACTTC
TRBD2	.	TRBJ2-1	TRBV10-3	CAIAGDSSYNEQFF	TGTGCCATTGCGGGGGATAGCTCCTACAATGAGCAGTTCTTC
.	.	TRBJ2-1	TRBV5-4	CASSLNLGGLTFF	TGTGCCAGCAGCTTGAATTTGGGGGGCCTTACGTTCTTC
.	.	TRBJ1-1	TRBV7-3	CASSRERGNTEAFF	TGTGCCAGCAGCCGCGAAAGAGGGAACACTGAAGCTTTCTTT
.	.	TRBJ2-7	TRBV27	CASSSYGIGEQYF	TGTGCCAGCAGTTCGTACGGGATTGGTGAGCAGTACTTC
TRBD1	many	TRBJ2-5	TRBV7-3	CASSSLRGETQYF	TGTGCCAGCAGCTCCCTCAGGGGGGAGACCCAGTACTTC
.	few	TRBJ2-1	TRBV20-1	CSAINGTPYNEQFF	TGCAGTGCTATAAACGGGACTCCCTACAATGAGCAGTTCTTC
.	.	TRBJ2-7	TRBV7-3	CASSRGPTSSYNEQYF	TGTGCCAGCAGCCGCGGACCTACAAGCTCCTACAATGAGCAGTACTTC
.	.	TRBJ1-2	TRBV7-8	CASSSSHDGYTF	TGTGCCAGCAGCTCCTCCCACGATGGCTACACCTTC
.	.	TRBJ1-2	TRBV11-2	CASSGVEGGNYGYTF	TGTGCCAGCAGCGGCGTGGAAGGCGGGAACTATGGCTACACCTTC
.	.	TRBJ1-1	TRBV7-9	CASSLVSHPNTEAFF	TGTGCCAGCAGCTTAGTATCGCACCCGAACACTGAAGCTTTCTTT